The 10 T cell receptor beta chains presented below share a single source sample, sequenced in a study of blood T cell repertoires in COVID-19. Using immunoSEQ multiplex PCR, the repertoire was profiled, and TCRdb retains in-frame clones only, with some absent. The repertoire holds 200,000 to 250,000 clones, 90% seen once, with approximately 2.5% in the top ten. Sequenced sample: peripheral blood. All receptors come from a man aged 30-40 years with COVID-19, enrolled during active disease.

A single count supports this clone. The chain combines TRBV4-1 with TRBJ2-3; the D gene is possibly TRBD2 (5 bases). Germline V gives CDR1 MGHRA, CDR2 YSYEKL. V lost 0 bases and J 6 bases, leaving 10 bases between the germline ends. This CDR3 has 14 residues. The CDR3 coding sequence is TGCGCCAGCAGCCAAGAGAGGGCCCGGGATACGCAGTATTTT. Protein: CASSQERARDTQYF.

In DNA, the CDR3 is TGTGCCAGCAGTCCACTAAATCCGGGACAGACAGTACAAGAGACCCAGTACTTC. Protein sequence: CASSPLNPGQTVQETQYF. The V call is TRBV27, the J call TRBJ2-5; 7 bases line up with TRBD1. Germline-derived CDR1 and CDR2 are MNHEY and SMNVEV (reference sequence). The CDR3 is 18 residues long. The V gene end was trimmed by 5 bases and the J gene end by 2 bases; junction bases not matched to a gene: 17.

The chain couples TRBV18 to TRBJ1-5; 9 bases line up with TRBD1. V shed 4 bases and J 3 bases; nucleotides not matched to a gene: 1. CDR1 is KGHSH and CDR2 is LQKENI in the germline V gene. The CDR3 has 14 amino acids. The CDR3 DNA is TGTGCCAGCTCACTACAGGGGGCCAATCAGCCCCAGCATTTT. Protein: CASSLQGANQPQHF.

This clone was observed a single time. V usage is TRBV27 and J usage is TRBJ2-1, with a tentative D call TRBD2 (6 bases). Trimming left V 6 bases short and J 4 bases short, with 10 bases between. Germline assignment: CDR1 MNHEY and CDR2 SMNVEV (reference sequence). The CDR3 is 13 residues long. This chain's CDR3 is CASSWTTYNEQFF. DNA for the CDR3: TGTGCCAGCAGCTGGACTACTTACAATGAGCAGTTCTTC.

This clone showed up just once. The chain recombines TRBV11-2 with TRBJ1-1; a weak D match, TRBD1 (6 bases). The CDR3 spans 15 residues. Per germline, CDR1 SGHAT and CDR2 FQNNGV. Deletions cut 5 bases from V and 10 bases from J, with 23 bases between. The CDR3 DNA sequence: TGTGCCAGCAGCCCCTCCGGGACACGGCTTGAGGGAGCTTTCTTT. Residues: CASSPSGTRLEGAFF.

The chain carries TRBV7-9 and TRBJ1-5; a weak D match, TRBD1 (6 bases). Germline V gene sequence: CDR1 SEHNR, CDR2 FQNEAQ (reference sequence). Trimming removed 2 bases at V and 15 bases at J, with 14 bases between. This CDR3 contains 12 residues. The CDR3 sequence is CASSLISGGLHF. The CDR3 DNA sequence: TGTGCCAGCAGCTTAATTAGTGGGGGCCTGCATTTT.

V is TRBV29-1 and J is TRBJ1-1; no clear D gene. Germline V gene data show CDR1 as SQVTM and CDR2 as ANQGSEA. The CDR3 covers 14 residues. Trimming took 6 bases from V and 4 from J, leaving 18 bases between them. The CDR3 DNA follows: TGCAGCGTCCCGAAGGGCGGGAGCAGCACTGAAGCTTTCTTT. The encoded protein is CSVPKGGSSTEAFF.

This sequence joins TRBV7-3 and TRBJ2-1, with D perhaps TRBD2 (5 bases). The germline CDR1 and CDR2 sequences are SGHTA and FQGTGA. The V gene lost 1 base and the J gene lost 5 bases, with 6 bases spanning the gap. The CDR3 has 13 residues. CDR3 sequence: CASSLILDNEQFF. CDR3 DNA: TGTGCCAGCAGCTTAATACTAGACAATGAGCAGTTCTTC.

The V and J genes are TRBV18 and TRBJ2-7; no definite D call. This CDR3 contains 13 residues. CDR1 and CDR2 from the germline V gene are KGHSH and LQKENI. V lost 1 base to trimming and J lost 5 bases, with 9 bases between them. CDR3 bases: TGTGCCAGCTCACCACGGGCCGTCGACGAGCAGTACTTC. The encoded protein is CASSPRAVDEQYF.

The chain recombines TRBV27 with TRBJ2-1; 8 bases are a match to TRBD2. The trim removed 2 bases at V and 2 bases at J, leaving 11 bases unmatched. Germline CDR1 and CDR2: MNHEY and SMNVEV (reference sequence). This CDR3 is built from 18 residues. CDR3 region: CASSLITNGGRTYNEQFF. As DNA, the CDR3 is TGTGCCAGCAGTTTAATTACTAACGGCGGGAGGACCTACAATGAGCAGTTCTTC.